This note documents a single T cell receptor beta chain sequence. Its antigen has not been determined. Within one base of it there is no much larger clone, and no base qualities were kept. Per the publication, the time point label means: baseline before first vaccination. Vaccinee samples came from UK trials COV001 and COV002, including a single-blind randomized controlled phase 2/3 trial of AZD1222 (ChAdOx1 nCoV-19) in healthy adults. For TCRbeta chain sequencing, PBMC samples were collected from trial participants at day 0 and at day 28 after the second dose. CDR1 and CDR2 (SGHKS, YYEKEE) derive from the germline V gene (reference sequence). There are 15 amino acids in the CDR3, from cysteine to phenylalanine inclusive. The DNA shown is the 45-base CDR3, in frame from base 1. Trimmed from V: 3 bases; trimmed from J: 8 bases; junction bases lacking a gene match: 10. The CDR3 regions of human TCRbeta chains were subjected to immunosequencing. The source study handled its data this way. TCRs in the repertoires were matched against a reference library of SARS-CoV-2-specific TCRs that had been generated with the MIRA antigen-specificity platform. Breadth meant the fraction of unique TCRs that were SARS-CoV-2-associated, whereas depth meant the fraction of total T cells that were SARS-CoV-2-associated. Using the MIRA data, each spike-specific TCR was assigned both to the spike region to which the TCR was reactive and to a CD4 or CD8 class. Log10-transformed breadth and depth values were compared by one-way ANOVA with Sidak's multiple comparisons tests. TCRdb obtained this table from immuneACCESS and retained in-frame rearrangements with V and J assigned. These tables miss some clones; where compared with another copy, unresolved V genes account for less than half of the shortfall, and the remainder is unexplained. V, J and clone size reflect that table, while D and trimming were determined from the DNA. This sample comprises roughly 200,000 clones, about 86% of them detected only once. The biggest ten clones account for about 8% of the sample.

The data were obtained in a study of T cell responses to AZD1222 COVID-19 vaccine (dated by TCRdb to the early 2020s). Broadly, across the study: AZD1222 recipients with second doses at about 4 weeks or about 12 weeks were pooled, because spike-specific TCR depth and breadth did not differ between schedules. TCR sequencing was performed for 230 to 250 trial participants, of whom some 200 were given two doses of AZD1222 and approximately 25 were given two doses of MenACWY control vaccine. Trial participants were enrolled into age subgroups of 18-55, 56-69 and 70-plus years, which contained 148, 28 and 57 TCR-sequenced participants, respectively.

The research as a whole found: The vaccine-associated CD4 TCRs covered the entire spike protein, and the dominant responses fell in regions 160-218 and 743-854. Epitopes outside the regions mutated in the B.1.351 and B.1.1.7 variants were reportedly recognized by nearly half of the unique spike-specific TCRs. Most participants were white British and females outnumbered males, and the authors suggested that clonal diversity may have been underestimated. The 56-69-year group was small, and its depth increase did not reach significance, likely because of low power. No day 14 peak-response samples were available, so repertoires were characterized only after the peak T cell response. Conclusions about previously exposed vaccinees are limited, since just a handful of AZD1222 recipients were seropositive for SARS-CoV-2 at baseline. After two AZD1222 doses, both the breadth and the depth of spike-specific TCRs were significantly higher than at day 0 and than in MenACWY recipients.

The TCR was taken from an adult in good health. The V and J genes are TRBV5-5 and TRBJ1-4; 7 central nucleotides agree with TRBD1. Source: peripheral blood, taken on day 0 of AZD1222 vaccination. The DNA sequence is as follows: TGTGCCAGCAGCTCCCCCGGGACAGTGGAGGAAAAACTGTTTTTT. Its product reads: CASSSPGTVEEKLFF.